The rows below give T cell receptor beta chains drawn from one sample of a study of blood T cell repertoires in COVID-19. TCRdb keeps only in-frame clones here, not all; method: immunoSEQ multiplex PCR. The sample has 95,000 or so clones, about four fifths seen once. Sequences were obtained from peripheral blood. The receptors shown here come from a human donor in a cohort sampled during active COVID-19. CDR3s include the opening cysteine and the closing phenylalanine or tryptophan. A D gene is named only where the DNA matches it firmly. Not all rows give a size; the values are once, few, many and, for expanded clones, a class.

j_call clone_size v_call d_call cdr3_aa cdr3_nt
TRBJ1-1 - TRBV10-2 - CASSEVRKNTEAFF TGCGCCAGCAGTGAGGTCAGGAAGAACACTGAAGCTTTCTTT
TRBJ2-5 - TRBV5-4 - CASSGPGRSGGETQYF TGTGCCAGCAGCGGACCGGGACGATCTGGAGGGGAGACCCAGTACTTC
TRBJ1-1 - TRBV5-1 - CASRLQVGKMNTEAFF TGCGCCAGCAGACTTCAGGTGGGCAAGATGAACACTGAAGCTTTCTTT
TRBJ2-1 - TRBV3-1/TRBV3-2 - CASSQVRQPYNEQFF TGTGCCAGCAGCCAAGTTCGACAGCCCTACAATGAGCAGTTCTTC
TRBJ2-2 few TRBV11-1 - CASMGGNTGELFF TGTGCCAGCATGGGAGGGAACACCGGGGAGCTGTTTTTT
TRBJ2-3 - TRBV4-3 TRBD2 CASSQETSGGASDTQYF TGCGCCAGCAGCCAAGAGACTAGCGGGGGGGCCTCAGATACGCAGTATTTT
TRBJ2-1 - TRBV18 TRBD2 CASSPPLAEYNEQFF TGTGCCAGCTCACCACCGCTAGCGGAGTACAATGAGCAGTTCTTC
TRBJ1-1 - TRBV7-8 TRBD1 CASSLGQGFEAFF TGTGCCAGCAGCTTAGGACAGGGCTTTGAAGCTTTCTTT
TRBJ1-1 - TRBV6-2/TRBV6-3 - CASSFRQITEAFF TGTGCCAGCAGTTTCCGACAGATCACTGAAGCTTTCTTT
TRBJ1-1 once TRBV3-1/TRBV3-2 - CASSHGGTKGAFF TGTGCCAGCAGCCATGGGGGGACCAAGGGAGCTTTCTTT
TRBJ2-7 few TRBV10-3 TRBD2 CAIRSSGRVLDEQYF TGTGCCATCAGGAGTAGCGGGAGGGTCTTGGACGAGCAGTACTTC
TRBJ1-1 - TRBV19 - CASIGGGQMNTEAFF TGTGCCAGTATCGGTGGGGGCCAGATGAACACTGAAGCTTTCTTT
TRBJ2-7 - TRBV3-1/TRBV3-2 - CASSGGPGISEQYF TGTGCCAGCAGCGGAGGGCCGGGAATCAGCGAGCAGTACTTC
TRBJ2-5 - TRBV5-1 - CASSLDPSRVQETQYF TGCGCCAGCAGCTTGGATCCATCGAGGGTTCAAGAGACCCAGTACTTC
TRBJ2-1 - TRBV11-1 - CASSPLGLDNEQFF TGTGCCAGCAGCCCCTTAGGACTCGACAATGAGCAGTTCTTC
TRBJ2-5 - TRBV18 - CASSPPLIQETQYF TGTGCCAGCTCACCACCTCTTATTCAAGAGACCCAGTACTTC